Each of the 18 T cell receptor beta chains below was sequenced from the same sample in a study of T cells of healthy individuals. Each CDR3 protein gets one entry after TCRdb re-called the 5' RACE reads with MiXCR. The data contain 60,000 to 70,000 distinct CDR3 sequences, about 16% of them seen just once; the ten biggest clones take up approximately 4.8%. The receptor source for this set is a human donor in good health.

V is TRBV19 and J is TRBJ2-7; the match to TRBD1 covers 9 bases. The CDR3 consists of 15 residues. Germline CDR1 LNHDA, CDR2 SQIVND (reference sequence). Unmatched junction bases numbered 3, after V lost 1 base and J lost 2 bases. The CDR3 is CASSIVGTGTYEQYF. The CDR3 coding sequence is TGTGCCAGTAGTATAGTGGGGACAGGGACCTACGAGCAGTACTTC. Full variable domain (rest looked up from reference TRBV19 and TRBJ2-7): DGGITQSPKYLFRKEGQNVTLSCEQNLNHDAMYWYRQDPGQGLRLIYYSQIVNDFQKGDIAEGYSVSREKKESFPLTVTSAQKNPTAFYLCASSIVGTGTYEQYFGPGTRLTVT.

The V call is TRBV6-1, the J call TRBJ2-5; TRBD2 aligns across 8 bases. CDR3 size: 13 residues. The V segment lost 5 bases and the J segment 4 bases; nucleotides outside the gene matches: 3. In germline, CDR1 is MNHNS, CDR2 SASEGT. The CDR3 loop reads CASSLTSAETQYF. CDR3 in DNA: TGTGCCAGCAGTCTGACTAGCGCAGAGACCCAGTACTTC.

This clonotype was picked up many times. This chain joins TRBV27 and TRBJ2-5; 7 nucleotides agree with TRBD2. With V trimmed by 3 bases and J by 5 bases, 3 bases remained unmatched. This CDR3 has 13 residues. Germline V gene data show CDR1 as MNHEY and CDR2 as SMNVEV (reference sequence). The CDR3 DNA reads as TGTGCCAGCAGTTTGGTGCGGGGGGAGACCCAGTACTTC. Translated: CASSLVRGETQYF.

The gene calls are TRBV10-3 and TRBJ2-5; 7 bases line up with TRBD1. Germline values: CDR1 ENHRY, CDR2 SYGVKD. The CDR3 extends over 14 amino acids. Trimming removed 6 bases from V and 7 bases from J; junction bases left unmatched: 11. CDR3 nucleotide sequence: TGTGCCATCAGAGAAACAGGGGCCAGGAGGACCCAGTACTTC. It yields the protein CAIRETGARRTQYF.

This clonotype has at least ten counts. This chain joins TRBV6-1 and TRBJ2-7, with D tentatively TRBD1 (5 bases). Germline CDR1 is MNHNS and CDR2 is SASEGT. The CDR3 has 15 residues. V was clipped by 2 bases and J by 0 bases, with 11 bases between them. As DNA, the CDR3 is TGTGCCAGCAGTGAAAAACTTGACAGCTCCTACGAGCAGTACTTC. Residues: CASSEKLDSSYEQYF.

This clonotype was seen many times. The rearrangement links TRBV27 to TRBJ1-1; D is unclear. V lost 0 bases, J lost 0 bases, and 5 bases lay in between. This CDR3 is 14 amino acids long. Germline loops: CDR1 MNHEY, CDR2 SMNVEV (reference sequence). CDR3 coding DNA: TGTGCCAGCAGTTTATCAGGGATGAACACTGAAGCTTTCTTT. Protein sequence: CASSLSGMNTEAFF.

This clonotype was seen ten or more times. The CDR3 is CASSPTNEKLFF. The DNA for the CDR3 is TGTGCCAGCAGTCCAACTAATGAAAAACTGTTTTTT. The chain has TRBV2 and TRBJ1-4, with no clear D. Trimming removed 5 bases at V and 0 bases at J, with 1 base between. This CDR3 is 12 amino acids long. In germline, CDR1 is SNHLY, CDR2 FYNNEI.

This clonotype has ten or more counts. The CDR3 reads CATTAGVTNTGELFF. The CDR3 DNA is TGTGCCACCACGGCGGGAGTCACGAACACCGGGGAGCTGTTTTTT. V and J are TRBV30 and TRBJ2-2; 7 nucleotides align to TRBD2. The CDR3 spans 15 residues. The trim removed 8 bases at V and 0 bases at J, leaving 9 bases unmatched. Germline CDR1 GTSNPN, CDR2 SVGIG (reference sequence).

The V and J genes are TRBV6-6 and TRBJ2-2; tentatively, D is TRBD1 (6 bases). CDR1 is MNHNY and CDR2 is SVGAGI in the germline V gene (reference sequence). CDR3 length: 17 residues. V was pared by 8 bases and J by 0 bases, with 19 bases between. The CDR3 here is CASGDTRLKPNTGELFF. The CDR3 DNA sequence: TGTGCCAGCGGGGACACCCGTCTAAAACCGAACACCGGGGAGCTGTTTTTT.

This clonotype has a count of ten or more. The chain links TRBV4-2 to TRBJ2-2; no reliable D call. V lost 0 bases, J lost 5 bases, and 7 bases lay in between. CDR3 length: 14 amino acids. Germline CDR1 is LGHNA and CDR2 is YNFKEQ. The CDR3: CASSQDKETGELFF. In DNA, the CDR3 is TGTGCCAGCAGCCAAGATAAAGAGACCGGGGAGCTGTTTTTT.

This chain uses TRBV4-1 with TRBJ1-2; 10 nucleotides agree with TRBD1. CDR1 is MGHRA and CDR2 is YSYEKL in the germline V gene. Trimming took 5 bases from V and 8 from J; bases not matched to a gene: 11. This CDR3 comprises 15 residues. The DNA of the CDR3 is TGCGCCAGCAGCAAGACGGGACAGGGGCTTGAGGGCTACACCTTC. Its protein product is CASSKTGQGLEGYTF.

This clonotype showed up many times. The chain recombines TRBV18 with TRBJ2-1; weak D call: TRBD2 (6 bases). Deletions cut 3 bases from V and 3 bases from J, with 15 bases between. The CDR3 covers 16 residues. CDR1 is KGHSH, CDR2 LQKENI, per germline. CDR3 DNA sequence: TGTGCCAGCTCACCGAGTACTAGCAATCGCTACAATGAGCAGTTCTTC. Residues: CASSPSTSNRYNEQFF.

The CDR3 protein is CASKAGTRTAGELFF. The CDR3 nucleotides read TGTGCCAGCAAAGCCGGGACTAGGACAGCCGGGGAGCTGTTTTTT. V and J are TRBV2 and TRBJ2-2; 8 bases are a match to TRBD2. The J segment lost 6 bases and the V segment lost 7 bases, leaving 10 bases of the junction unmatched. Germline CDR1 is SNHLY and CDR2 is FYNNEI. CDR3 size: 15 residues.

This clonotype was found many times. The J gene is TRBJ2-7, the V gene TRBV3-1; TRBD2 matches at 7 bases. The CDR3 is made up of 15 amino acids. Looked up from germline, CDR1 is LGHDT and CDR2 is YNNKEL (reference sequence). Trimming removed 4 bases from V and 4 bases from J; junction bases left unmatched: 10. CDR3: CASSLGREGRYEQYF. DNA of the CDR3: TGTGCCAGCAGCCTTGGGAGGGAGGGGAGGTACGAGCAGTACTTC.

About this clonotype itself: This may stem from a read error, because a much larger clone lies one nucleotide away. The V call is TRBV20-1, the J call TRBJ2-3; 10 bases are a match to TRBD2. Germline V CDR1 and CDR2: DFQATT, SNEGSKA (reference sequence). V lost 0 bases, J lost 11 bases, and 11 bases stayed unmatched. The CDR3 covers 15 residues. DNA of the CDR3: TGCAGTGCTAGAGATATGGTAGCGGGAGGTTCTGTGCAGTATTTT. It encodes CSARDMVAGGSVQYF.

This clonotype was seen at least ten times. The chain is built from TRBV10-3 and TRBJ2-3, with 7 bases lining up with TRBD2. The CDR3 is 13 amino acids. With V trimmed by 5 bases and J by 1 base, 0 bases remained unmatched. Germline lookup yields CDR1 ENHRY and CDR2 SYGVKD. CDR3 loop: CAISSGGTDTQYF. For the CDR3, the DNA is TGTGCCATCAGTAGCGGGGGCACAGATACGCAGTATTTT.

This clonotype came up many times. The chain links TRBV2 to TRBJ1-1; possible D gene TRBD1, 6 bases. CDR1 is SNHLY, CDR2 FYNNEI, per germline. The length of the CDR3 is 12 residues. Between the trimmed V and J ends, which lost 10 bases and 5 bases, there was a span of 14 bases. The CDR3 DNA reads as TGTGCCAAGGAGGGGGAGGGAACTGAAGCTTTCTTT. As protein: CAKEGEGTEAFF.

As to this clonotype: It may be a read error: a sequence one base away is much more abundant. The chain uses TRBV12-3 or TRBV12-4 and TRBJ1-2; no clear D gene. This CDR3 is built from 11 residues. Between the trimmed V and J ends, which lost 3 bases and 7 bases, there was a span of 6 bases. For the CDR3, the DNA is TGTGCCAGCAGTTTTGGGTTTGGCTACACCTTC. Translated: CASSFGFGYTF.